A selection of T cell receptor beta chains follows, all from one sample in a study of OX40 agonist ivuxolimab in advanced cancers. Only in-frame clones appear in the TCRdb table, and some are missing; sequencing was by immunoSEQ multiplex PCR. Altogether roughly 120,000 clones are present, roughly 89% being singletons, with the ten largest covering 0.27%. Sequenced material: CD4+ or CD8+ T cells sorted from blood, taken in a trial of the OX40 agonist ivuxolimab. The receptors shown here come from an adult with an advanced solid tumor such as melanoma, head and neck, liver or kidney cancer. CDR3s leave out the opening cysteine and the closing phenylalanine or tryptophan. A row's size may be missing; if present it is once, few, many or a size class.

clone_size: .
j_call: TRBJ1-2
v_call: TRBV19
cdr3_length: 10
cdr3_aa: ASIDRVHGYT

clone_size: .
j_call: TRBJ2-7
v_call: TRBV7-8
cdr3_length: 12
cdr3_aa: ASSSYRGNYEQY

clone_size: .
j_call: TRBJ2-5
v_call: TRBV7-9
cdr3_length: 9
cdr3_aa: ASTTQRTQY

clone_size: .
j_call: TRBJ1-2
v_call: TRBV14
cdr3_length: 11
cdr3_aa: ASSQGNTYGYT

clone_size: .
j_call: TRBJ1-1
v_call: TRBV29-1
cdr3_length: 11
cdr3_aa: SVGQGPGTEAF

clone_size: once
j_call: TRBJ1-4
v_call: TRBV11-2
cdr3_length: 13
cdr3_aa: ASSLERRRGEKLF

clone_size: .
j_call: TRBJ2-7
v_call: TRBV27
cdr3_length: 12
cdr3_aa: ASSPRPIRYEQY

clone_size: .
j_call: TRBJ2-7
v_call: TRBV9
cdr3_length: 14
cdr3_aa: ASSTRRREGIGEQY

clone_size: few
j_call: TRBJ1-1
v_call: TRBV29-1
cdr3_length: 13
cdr3_aa: SVVGPGQTNTEAF

clone_size: .
j_call: TRBJ1-6
v_call: TRBV9
cdr3_length: 13
cdr3_aa: ASSANRGDNSPLH

clone_size: .
j_call: TRBJ1-4
v_call: TRBV10-1
cdr3_length: 11
cdr3_aa: ASRLYVAEKLF

clone_size: .
j_call: TRBJ2-7
v_call: TRBV7-2
cdr3_length: 12
cdr3_aa: ASSLLAGTYEQY

clone_size: once
j_call: TRBJ2-7
v_call: TRBV29-1
cdr3_length: 9
cdr3_aa: SVRSSYEQY

clone_size: few
j_call: TRBJ1-5
v_call: TRBV7-4
cdr3_length: 12
cdr3_aa: ASSFSRGNQPQH

clone_size: once
j_call: TRBJ1-6
v_call: TRBV5-1
cdr3_length: 12
cdr3_aa: ASSFGGGNSPLH

clone_size: .
j_call: TRBJ1-2
v_call: TRBV5-4
cdr3_length: 12
cdr3_aa: ASSLAGQNYGYT

clone_size: .
j_call: TRBJ2-1
v_call: TRBV25-1
cdr3_length: 12
cdr3_aa: ASSVSGRANEQF

clone_size: .
j_call: TRBJ1-4
v_call: TRBV19
cdr3_length: 12
cdr3_aa: ASKVGVAGEKLF

clone_size: .
j_call: TRBJ2-3
v_call: TRBV7-7
cdr3_length: 14
cdr3_aa: ASSPTPDKSTDTQY

clone_size: once
j_call: TRBJ2-5
v_call: TRBV5-6
cdr3_length: 12
cdr3_aa: ASSWGTGGETQY

clone_size: .
j_call: TRBJ2-1
v_call: TRBV5-5
cdr3_length: 8
cdr3_aa: ASSGNEQF

clone_size: .
j_call: TRBJ2-1
v_call: TRBV5-1
cdr3_length: 13
cdr3_aa: ASSLLSGSQNEQF

clone_size: .
j_call: TRBJ1-1
v_call: TRBV6-4
cdr3_length: 12
cdr3_aa: ASSENSPGAEAF

clone_size: .
j_call: TRBJ2-1
v_call: TRBV11-3
cdr3_length: 11
cdr3_aa: ASSPTRVNGQF

clone_size: .
j_call: TRBJ2-2
v_call: TRBV19
cdr3_length: 12
cdr3_aa: ASSTFREAGELF

clone_size: .
j_call: TRBJ1-1
v_call: TRBV7-3
cdr3_length: 13
cdr3_aa: ASSRGTGENTEAF

clone_size: .
j_call: TRBJ2-7
v_call: TRBV11-2
cdr3_length: 13
cdr3_aa: ASSPGQVLSYEQY

clone_size: .
j_call: TRBJ2-2
v_call: TRBV27
cdr3_length: 13
cdr3_aa: ASSTRQGNTGELF

clone_size: .
j_call: TRBJ1-1
v_call: TRBV27
cdr3_length: 12
cdr3_aa: ASSYGGRSTEAF

clone_size: .
j_call: TRBJ2-7
v_call: TRBV19
cdr3_length: 12
cdr3_aa: ASSIARQSYEQY

clone_size: .
j_call: TRBJ1-5
v_call: TRBV9
cdr3_length: 11
cdr3_aa: ASSVEGSQPQH

clone_size: .
j_call: TRBJ1-5
v_call: TRBV10-3
cdr3_length: 11
cdr3_aa: AISSVGDQPQH

clone_size: .
j_call: TRBJ1-4
v_call: TRBV29-1
cdr3_length: 13
cdr3_aa: SVLDGLPTNEKLF

clone_size: .
j_call: TRBJ1-1
v_call: TRBV5-1
cdr3_length: 13
cdr3_aa: ASSRTGGMDTEAF

clone_size: few
j_call: TRBJ2-7
v_call: TRBV7-3
cdr3_length: 12
cdr3_aa: ASSPDRSSYEQY

clone_size: few
j_call: TRBJ2-5
v_call: TRBV5-6
cdr3_length: 15
cdr3_aa: ASSPTTGASKGETQY

clone_size: once
j_call: TRBJ2-7
v_call: TRBV5-5
cdr3_length: 16
cdr3_aa: ASSPVTPASADTYEQY

clone_size: .
j_call: TRBJ1-2
v_call: TRBV11-3
cdr3_length: 16
cdr3_aa: ASSLDRQGVIAPYGYT

clone_size: .
j_call: TRBJ2-7
v_call: TRBV6-6
cdr3_length: 10
cdr3_aa: ASSPLPYEQY

clone_size: .
j_call: TRBJ2-3
v_call: TRBV13
cdr3_length: 13
cdr3_aa: ASSRTRASTDTQY

clone_size: .
j_call: TRBJ1-4
v_call: TRBV11-1
cdr3_length: 11
cdr3_aa: ASSWTVNEKLF

clone_size: .
j_call: TRBJ2-3
v_call: TRBV9
cdr3_length: 14
cdr3_aa: ASSVGGRQITDTQY

clone_size: .
j_call: TRBJ2-7
v_call: TRBV6-6
cdr3_length: 10
cdr3_aa: ASSTDSGKQY

clone_size: .
j_call: TRBJ1-1
v_call: TRBV28
cdr3_length: 11
cdr3_aa: ASRTGGGTEAF

clone_size: .
j_call: TRBJ1-2
v_call: TRBV4-3
cdr3_length: 14
cdr3_aa: ASSQGLQGVVYGYT

clone_size: few
j_call: TRBJ1-5
v_call: TRBV15
cdr3_length: 12
cdr3_aa: ATSPGVDNQPQH

clone_size: .
j_call: TRBJ2-7
v_call: TRBV9
cdr3_length: 10
cdr3_aa: ASGAGPYEQY

clone_size: .
j_call: TRBJ2-7
v_call: TRBV2
cdr3_length: 13
cdr3_aa: ASNKQGLRSYEQY

clone_size: .
j_call: TRBJ1-1
v_call: TRBV5-1
cdr3_length: 10
cdr3_aa: ASSLATGKAF

clone_size: .
j_call: TRBJ2-2
v_call: TRBV5-1
cdr3_length: 13
cdr3_aa: ASSLSAQGSGELF

clone_size: .
j_call: TRBJ1-5
v_call: TRBV18
cdr3_length: 11
cdr3_aa: ASSPDMNQPQH

clone_size: .
j_call: TRBJ1-3
v_call: TRBV11-3
cdr3_length: 11
cdr3_aa: ASSTGAGNTIY

clone_size: .
j_call: TRBJ2-5
v_call: TRBV7-6
cdr3_length: 14
cdr3_aa: ASSHTGTAIYANQY

clone_size: .
j_call: TRBJ1-2
v_call: TRBV30
cdr3_length: 15
cdr3_aa: AWSSVQGQRFNYGYT

clone_size: .
j_call: TRBJ2-7
v_call: TRBV7-9
cdr3_length: 9
cdr3_aa: ASSLLGELY

clone_size: .
j_call: TRBJ2-5
v_call: TRBV28
cdr3_length: 14
cdr3_aa: ASSLPQAGNQETQY

clone_size: .
j_call: TRBJ2-1
v_call: TRBV29-1
cdr3_length: 13
cdr3_aa: SVEETGQGNYEQF

clone_size: .
j_call: TRBJ1-1
v_call: TRBV18
cdr3_length: 13
cdr3_aa: ASSLSGGLNTEAF

clone_size: .
j_call: TRBJ2-7
v_call: TRBV29-1
cdr3_length: 12
cdr3_aa: SVDPSGSRYEQY

clone_size: .
j_call: TRBJ2-4
v_call: TRBV5-1
cdr3_length: 12
cdr3_aa: ASSPQLAGGIQY